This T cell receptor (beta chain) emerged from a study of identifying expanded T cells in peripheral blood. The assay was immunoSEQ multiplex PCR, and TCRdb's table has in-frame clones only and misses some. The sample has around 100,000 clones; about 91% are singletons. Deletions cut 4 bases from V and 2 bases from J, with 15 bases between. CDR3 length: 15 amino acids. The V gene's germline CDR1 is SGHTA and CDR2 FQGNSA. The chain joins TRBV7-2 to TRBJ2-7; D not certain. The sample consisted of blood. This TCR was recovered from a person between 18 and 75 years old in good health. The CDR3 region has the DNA TGTGCCAGCAGCTCGCCGACCCTGACGGCCTACGAGCAGTACTTC. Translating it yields CASSSPTLTAYEQYF. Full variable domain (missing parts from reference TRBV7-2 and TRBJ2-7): GAGVSQSPSNKVTEKGKDVELRCDPISGHTALYWYRQSLGQGLEFLIYFQGNSAPDKSGLPSDRFSAERTGGSVSTLTIQRTQQEDSAVYLCASSSPTLTAYEQYFGPGTRLTVT.